This TCR beta chain was retrieved from a study of T cells in Graves' hyperthyroidism and ophthalmopathy. This clonotype showed up many times. RNA transcripts yielded amplified TCR beta CDR3 regions. The primer set for the first-round RT-PCR of the TCR CDR3 was HTBI. TCRdb called the multiplex PCR reads again in MiXCR, with one record for every CDR3 protein. The sample lists about 300,000 distinct CDR3 sequences, roughly 19% occurring once. Patients having uncontrolled infection, another autoimmune disease, pregnancy or lactation were not included. On the basis of clinical symptoms, serum thyroxine and TRAb, thyroid ultrasound and orbital computed tomography, diagnoses were made. A 10 ml volume of fresh peripheral blood provided the PBMCs. The sequenced sample consisted of blood. This TCR was sampled from a man aged 45 to 65 with Graves' ophthalmopathy.

DNA of the CDR3: TGTGCCAGCAGGGGCGGGAGTAGGGCCTACGAGCAGTACTTC. It encodes CASRGGSRAYEQYF. V and J are TRBV28 and TRBJ2-7; 7 nucleotides agree with TRBD2. Germline V CDR1 and CDR2: MDHEN, SYDVKM. The CDR3 is 14 residues long. Trimming removed 6 bases from V and 2 bases from J; junction bases left unmatched: 7.